This T cell receptor (beta chain) stems from a study of identical twins. The length of the CDR3 is 16 residues. Germline lookup yields CDR1 SGHKS and CDR2 YYEKEE (reference sequence). V shed 6 bases and J shed 4 bases, with 22 bases lying between them. cDNA molecules carried unique molecular identifiers, and template switching added a universal primer site. One entry per CDR3 protein results from TCRdb running MiXCR on the 5' RACE reads. Of about 720,000 distinct CDR3 sequences in the sample, roughly 20% were seen once. These data also formed part of another study, on T cells expressing NK-cell markers. As that study records: Dominant NKG2C+ clonotype frequencies of roughly 1.0-7.5% of CD8+ T cells were measured in about six donors. Specificity for HCMV among expanded NKG2C+ T cell clones was not established.

The receptor was isolated from a woman younger than 35 in good health. The specimen sequenced was PBMCs. The chain couples TRBV5-5 to TRBJ2-5, with a tentative D call TRBD2 (7 bases). This CDR3 reads CASNPVGGGPRETQYF. The CDR3 DNA reads as TGTGCCAGCAACCCCGTCGGCGGGGGCCCAAGAGAGACCCAGTACTTC.